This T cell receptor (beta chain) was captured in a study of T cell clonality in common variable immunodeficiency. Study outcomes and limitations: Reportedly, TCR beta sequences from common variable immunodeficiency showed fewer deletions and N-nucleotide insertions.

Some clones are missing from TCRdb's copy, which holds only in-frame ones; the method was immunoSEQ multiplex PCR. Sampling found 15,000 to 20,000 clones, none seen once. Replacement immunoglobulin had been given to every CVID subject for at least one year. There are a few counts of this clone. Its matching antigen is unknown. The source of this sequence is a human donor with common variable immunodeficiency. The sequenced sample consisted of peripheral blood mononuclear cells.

Partial CDR3 DNA: TGTGCCAGCAGATTCCGACAGGGTGGGGAAGAGACC. This sequence encodes CASRFRQGGEET. Given in full, the CDR3 is CASRFRQGGEETQYF. V is TRBV6-2 or TRBV6-3 and J is TRBJ2-5, with 7 bases lining up with TRBD1. The sequenced fragment ends 3 residues before the CDR3 boundary, so the rest is inferred from the germline J gene. The CDR3 extends over 15 amino acids. Germline trimming cut 6 bases from V and 3 bases from J; bases unmatched to any gene: 10. Germline V lookup: CDR1 MNHEY, CDR2 SVGEGT.